The clone carrying this T cell receptor (beta chain) has a count of ten or more. The sample comes from a study of T cells in Graves' hyperthyroidism and ophthalmopathy. Study-wide context: Peripheral blood samples were taken at initial diagnosis, prior to any treatment.

RNA transcripts provided the source from which TCR beta CDR3 regions were amplified. First-round RT-PCR of the TCR CDR3 relied on the HTBI primer set. TCRdb recomputed calls from the multiplex PCR reads with MiXCR, one row per CDR3 protein. The sample has hundreds of thousands of distinct CDR3 sequences, around 17% seen once; the top ten hold around 30%. Sequencing was performed on blood. The clonotype comes from a woman younger than 35 with Graves' ophthalmopathy.

The CDR3 loop is CASSLAGGDQPQHF. CDR3 DNA sequence: TGTGCCAGCAGCTTAGCAGGGGGCGATCAGCCCCAGCATTTT. The chain recombines TRBV7-8 with TRBJ1-5; 7 bases fit TRBD1. Germline lookup yields CDR1 SGHVS and CDR2 FQNEAQ. The CDR3 loop spans 14 amino acids. After removal of 0 bases from V and 5 bases from J, the junction contained 1 base not matched to a gene.